The 17 T cell receptor beta chains reported below all come from one sample, sequenced in a study of blood T cell repertoires in COVID-19. Measured with immunoSEQ multiplex PCR; TCRdb has only the in-frame clones, and not every one. The table lists 190,000 or so clones, 75% to 90% of them singletons, with 0.95% to 1.5% in the top ten. The sequenced sample consisted of PBMCs or T cells enriched from blood (not recorded which). These TCRs come from a man aged 30 to 39 who had recovered from COVID-19.

This clone has a single count. The rearrangement uses TRBV9 and TRBJ2-5; 10 bases are a match to TRBD2. Germline V gives CDR1 SGDLS, CDR2 YYNGEE. Losses at the gene ends were 4 bases for V and 4 bases for J; bases not matched to a gene: 10. The CDR3 runs 16 residues. The CDR3 loop is CASSPWTSGVGETQYF. Here the CDR3 DNA reads TGTGCCAGCAGCCCGTGGACTAGCGGTGTCGGAGAGACCCAGTACTTC. Variable domain in full (rest from reference TRBV9 and TRBJ2-5): DSGVTQTPKHLITATGQRVTLRCSPRSGDLSVYWYQQSLDQGLQFLIQYYNGEERAKGNILERFSAQQFPDLHSELNLSSLELGDSALYFCASSPWTSGVGETQYFGPGTRLLVL.

The gene calls are TRBV19 and TRBJ2-1; 13 bases fit TRBD2. V lost 4 bases, J lost 8 bases, and 20 bases stayed unmatched. This CDR3 region has 20 residues. Germline-derived CDR1 and CDR2 are LNHDA and SQIVND (reference sequence). CDR3 nucleotides: TGTGCCAGTAGTAGGACAGTCACAACAGGACTAGCGGGAGTGTCCCATGAGCAGTTCTTC. Its translation is CASSRTVTTGLAGVSHEQFF.

V and J are TRBV21-1 and TRBJ1-3. TRBV21-1 has pseudogene status. This CDR3 contains 13 residues. CDR3 sequence: CASSKVRGNTIYF. The DNA of the CDR3 is TGTGCCAGCAGCAAAGTTCGGGGAAACACCATATATTTT.

The genes are TRBV7-2 and TRBJ1-2; D gene unclear. The V end was cut by 5 bases, the J end by 1 base, with 5 bases between. The CDR3 totals 12 residues. The germline V gene encodes CDR1 SGHTA and CDR2 FQGNSA. The CDR3, as DNA: TGTGCCAGCAGCCAGATTAACTATGGCTACACCTTC. It specifies CASSQINYGYTF.

This CDR3 reads CASSLQGATDTQYF. CDR3 in DNA: TGTGCCAGCAGCTTACAGGGGGCAACAGATACGCAGTATTTT. V and J are TRBV7-2 and TRBJ2-3, with TRBD1 identical over 8 bases. This CDR3 region has 14 residues. V lost 2 bases and J lost 3; bases outside the gene matches: 1. In germline, CDR1 is SGHTA, CDR2 FQGNSA.

V is TRBV10-1 and J is TRBJ1-5; D not resolved. Germline CDR1 reads WNHNN; CDR2 reads SYGVQD (reference sequence). CDR3 length: 13 amino acids. Trimming took 4 bases from V and 5 from J, leaving 9 bases between them. The chain's CDR3 is CASSAGKDQPQHF. The CDR3 DNA is TGCGCCAGCAGTGCGGGGAAGGATCAGCCCCAGCATTTT.

The chain joins TRBV2 to TRBJ1-5; the match to TRBD1 covers 7 bases. Germline CDR1 reads SNHLY; CDR2 reads FYNNEI. V lost 7 bases, J lost 6 bases, and 12 bases stayed unmatched. The CDR3 loop spans 15 amino acids. CDR3 DNA: TGTGCCAGCACTACTACAGGGGCGCTCGGTCAGCCCCAGCATTTT. The encoded protein is CASTTTGALGQPQHF.

The chain is built from TRBV6-2 or TRBV6-3 and TRBJ2-7; D is perhaps TRBD2 (6 bases). Trimming pared 0 bases from V and 3 bases from J, leaving 15 bases between. Germline V gene data show CDR1 as MNHEY and CDR2 as SVGEGT. The CDR3 extends over 16 amino acids. For the CDR3, the DNA is TGTGCCAGCAGTTACTCGTGGGGGGAGCCTATCTACGAGCAGTACTTC. Protein sequence: CASSYSWGEPIYEQYF.

This clone was seen only a few times. V gene TRBV6-4 combines with J gene TRBJ1-1, with D perhaps matching TRBD1 (6 bases). Trimming removed 6 bases at V and 3 bases at J, with 14 bases between. CDR1 MRHNA and CDR2 SNTAGT come from the germline V gene. CDR3 size: 14 residues. Here the CDR3 DNA reads TGTGCCAGCAGATACAGGGTGGGGGACACTGAAGCTTTCTTT. Translated: CASRYRVGDTEAFF.

The CDR3 sequence is CASSLTSYFTDTQYF. The CDR3 DNA follows: TGTGCCAGCAGCTTGACTAGTTATTTCACAGATACGCAGTATTTT. The V call is TRBV7-7, the J call TRBJ2-3; the D gene is possibly TRBD2 (6 bases). The germline CDR1 and CDR2 sequences are SSHAT and FNYEAQ (reference sequence). The CDR3 extends over 15 amino acids. V was cut by 3 bases and J by 2 bases, with 12 bases left in between.

V is TRBV12-3 or TRBV12-4 and J is TRBJ1-2; possible D gene TRBD1, 6 bases. Trimming stripped 4 bases from V and 3 bases from J, with 6 bases between. This CDR3 has 12 residues. This CDR3 is CASSSGDYGYTF. The CDR3 DNA reads as TGTGCCAGCAGTTCAGGGGACTATGGCTACACCTTC.

This clone came up once. The chain recombines TRBV2 with TRBJ1-2, with D perhaps TRBD1 (6 bases). CDR3 size: 13 residues. V lost 7 bases and J 2 bases, leaving 11 bases between the germline ends. Germline V lookup: CDR1 SNHLY, CDR2 FYNNEI. This CDR3 is CASKDSTNYGYTF. The CDR3, as DNA: TGTGCCAGCAAGGACAGCACCAACTATGGCTACACCTTC.

This clone was counted between two and nine times. The chain links TRBV5-1 to TRBJ1-1; D ambiguous. V was pared by 0 bases and J by 3 bases, with 6 bases between. CDR1 and CDR2 (germline): SGHRS, YFSETQ. The CDR3 runs 13 residues. This CDR3 reads CASSLDTHTEAFF. The DNA of the CDR3 is TGCGCCAGCAGCTTGGACACACACACTGAAGCTTTCTTT.

The count of this clone is one. V is TRBV5-1 and J is TRBJ2-7; 7 bases line up with TRBD1. J lost 1 base, V lost 0 bases, and 4 bases had no gene match. The CDR3 extends over 15 amino acids. Germline CDR1 SGHRS, CDR2 YFSETQ. CDR3 bases: TGCGCCAGCAGCTTGGGGGGGACAGCTTCCTACGAGCAGTACTTC. This translates into CASSLGGTASYEQYF. The whole variable domain, remainder taken from reference TRBV5-1 and TRBJ2-7, is KAGVTQTPRYLIKTRGQQVTLSCSPISGHRSVSWYQQTPGQGLQFLFEYFSETQRNKGNFPGRFSGRQFSNSRSEMNVSTLELGDSALYLCASSLGGTASYEQYFGPGTRLTVT.

This chain links TRBV12-3 or TRBV12-4 with TRBJ2-7; 7 bases align to TRBD1. The CDR3 totals 13 residues. V dropped 4 bases and J dropped 6; count of bases not matched to a gene: 6. The CDR3 DNA reads as TGTGCCAGCAGTTCTAGTAGACAGGGCGAGCAGTACTTC. Translated: CASSSSRQGEQYF.

The chain links TRBV5-6 to TRBJ1-5; perhaps TRBD1 as D (6 bases). V gave up 4 bases and J gave up 5 bases, with 13 bases separating them. The CDR3 extends over 14 amino acids. Germline lookup yields CDR1 SGHDT and CDR2 YYEEEE. The CDR3, as DNA: TGTGCCAGCAGCCGAGGACAGAGCGATCAGCCCCAGCATTTT. Its protein is CASSRGQSDQPQHF. Variable domain in full (rest from reference TRBV5-6 and TRBJ1-5): DAGVTQSPTHLIKTRGQQVTLRCSPKSGHDTVSWYQQALGQGPQFIFQYYEEEERQRGNFPDRFSGHQFPNYSSELNVNALLLGDSALYLCASSRGQSDQPQHFGDGTRLSIL.

The chain links TRBV3-1 (or the pseudogene TRBV3-2) to TRBJ1-5, with TRBD1 matching over 8 bases. This CDR3 has 16 residues. The germline V gene encodes CDR1 LGHDT and CDR2 YNNKEL (reference sequence). With 8 bases clipped from V and 3 bases from J, the junction kept 12 bases outside the gene matches. The CDR3: CASYGTRDRLNQPQHF. The CDR3 DNA follows: TGTGCCAGCTACGGCACCCGGGACAGGCTCAATCAGCCCCAGCATTTT.